Presented here are 11 T cell receptor beta chains from one specimen sequenced in a study of human T cells and chemical hapten exposure. Time point given: pre-sensitization, week 0. Treatment reported: therapeutic diphenylcyclopropenone sensitization with weekly scalp DPC. Each CDR3 protein is one row after TCRdb ran MiXCR on the RACE reads. The sample holds fewer than 300,000 distinct CDR3 sequences, 7.5% to 8% seen once. The material sequenced was whole blood, taken in connection with sensitization to the hapten diphenylcyclopropenone (DPC). These receptors originate from a man aged 18 to 29 with alopecia areata. Some clones in this sample may be carry-over from other donors' samples.

This clonotype was seen repeatedly, ten times or more. The genes are TRBV6-2 or TRBV6-3 and TRBJ1-5; D is uncertain. This CDR3 comprises 13 residues. Germline V gene lookup returns CDR1 MNHEY and CDR2 SVGEGT. Between the trimmed V and J ends, which lost 6 bases and 2 bases, there was a span of 8 bases. The CDR3 here is CASSGNRNQPQHF. The CDR3, as DNA: TGTGCCAGCAGCGGGAATCGCAATCAGCCCCAGCATTTT.

This chain uses TRBV25-1 with TRBJ2-7, with D perhaps TRBD1 or TRBD2 (5 bases each). V was shortened by 0 bases and J by 4 bases, with 16 bases between the two germline ends. Germline CDR1 and CDR2: MGHDK and SYGVNS. The CDR3 is made up of 16 amino acids. The CDR3 protein is CASSEYEGWGRYEQYF. Written as DNA, the CDR3 is TGTGCCAGCAGTGAATATGAGGGTTGGGGACGTTACGAGCAGTACTTC.

A few counts support this clonotype. V is TRBV3-1 and J is TRBJ1-6, with TRBD1 matching 9 bases. The CDR3 spans 18 residues. After removal of 4 bases from V and 0 bases from J, the junction contained 7 bases not matched to a gene. From germline, CDR1 is LGHDT and CDR2 YNNKEL (reference sequence). The CDR3 sequence: CASSRSQGASSYNSPLHF. CDR3 sequence (DNA): TGTGCCAGCAGCCGCTCACAGGGGGCTAGCTCCTATAATTCACCCCTCCACTTT. Filled out from reference TRBV3-1 and TRBJ1-6, the complete variable domain reads DTAVSQTPKYLVTQMGNDKSIKCEQNLGHDTMYWYKQDSKKFLKIMFSYNNKELIINETVPNRFSPKSPDKAHLNLHINSLELGDSAVYFCASSRSQGASSYNSPLHFGNGTRLTVT.

This clonotype was seen a few times. The V call is TRBV4-1, the J call TRBJ2-2; 8 nucleotides match TRBD2. The trim removed 1 base at V and 5 bases at J, leaving 6 bases unmatched. Germline values: CDR1 MGHRA, CDR2 YSYEKL. This CDR3 spans 16 amino acids. CDR3 loop: CASSQALAGPTGELFF. The CDR3, as DNA: TGCGCCAGCAGCCAAGCCTTAGCGGGGCCAACCGGGGAGCTGTTTTTT.

A few counts support this clonotype. V and J are TRBV20-1 and TRBJ1-4; no reliable D call. This CDR3 is 12 amino acids long. The V gene lost 6 bases and the J gene lost 3 bases, with 8 bases spanning the gap. Germline loops: CDR1 DFQATT, CDR2 SNEGSKA (reference sequence). CDR3 nucleotides: TGCAGTGCCCGTGTAGCTAATGAAAAACTGTTTTTT. This gives the protein CSARVANEKLFF.

The gene calls are TRBV6-2 or TRBV6-3 and TRBJ1-5; D is ambiguous. The V gene lost 2 bases and the J gene lost 3 bases, with 14 bases spanning the gap. The CDR3 loop spans 16 amino acids. Germline assignment: CDR1 MNHEY and CDR2 SVGEGT. In DNA form, the CDR3 reads TGTGCCAGCAGTTACGGTGGGCAGGTCAACAATCAGCCCCAGCATTTT. Translated: CASSYGGQVNNQPQHF.

This clonotype was counted between two and nine times. The V call is TRBV7-8, the J call TRBJ1-5; no firm D call. V shed 2 bases and J shed 1 base, with 12 bases lying between them. The CDR3 extends over 16 amino acids. Germline CDR1 reads SGHVS; CDR2 reads FQNEAQ. The CDR3 sequence: CASSLSRAESNQPQHF. The CDR3 DNA sequence: TGTGCCAGCAGCTTATCGAGGGCCGAAAGCAATCAGCCCCAGCATTTT.

This clonotype occurred many times. This chain uses TRBV20-1 with TRBJ1-3; 7 nucleotides agree with TRBD1. The J segment lost 0 bases and the V segment lost 1 base, leaving 15 bases of the junction unmatched. Germline V lookup: CDR1 DFQATT, CDR2 SNEGSKA (reference sequence). The CDR3 has 19 amino acids. DNA of the CDR3: TGCAGTGCTAGAGTGGGGGGACAGCGGCAATCCGACTCTGGAAACACCATATATTTT. It encodes CSARVGGQRQSDSGNTIYF.

The table lists this clonotype with a few counts. The CDR3: CASRNTGRNQPQHF. The CDR3 bases are TGTGCCAGCAGGAACACAGGGCGAAATCAGCCCCAGCATTTT. V is TRBV27 and J is TRBJ1-5; the D gene is possibly TRBD1 (6 bases). The germline V gene has CDR1 MNHEY and CDR2 SMNVEV (reference sequence). The V gene lost 6 bases and the J gene lost 4 bases, with 13 bases spanning the gap. The CDR3 sequence is 14 residues long.

This clonotype was recorded many times. This sequence joins TRBV6-2 or TRBV6-3 and TRBJ1-5; D is ambiguous. The V gene's germline CDR1 is MNHEY and CDR2 SVGEGT. This CDR3 comprises 12 residues. The V and J ends lost 7 bases and 3 bases respectively, with 7 bases between them. The CDR3 sequence: CASNRFNQPQHF. CDR3 nucleotides: TGTGCCAGCAACCGATTCAATCAGCCCCAGCATTTT.

The chain uses TRBV20-1 and TRBJ1-1; D is unclear. CDR1 and CDR2 (germline): DFQATT, SNEGSKA (reference sequence). The CDR3 contains 12 residues. The germline V and J ends were trimmed by 2 bases and 4 bases, with 8 bases remaining between them. As DNA, the CDR3 is TGCAGTGCTAGAAACATGGTCACTGAAGCTTTCTTT. Amino acids: CSARNMVTEAFF.